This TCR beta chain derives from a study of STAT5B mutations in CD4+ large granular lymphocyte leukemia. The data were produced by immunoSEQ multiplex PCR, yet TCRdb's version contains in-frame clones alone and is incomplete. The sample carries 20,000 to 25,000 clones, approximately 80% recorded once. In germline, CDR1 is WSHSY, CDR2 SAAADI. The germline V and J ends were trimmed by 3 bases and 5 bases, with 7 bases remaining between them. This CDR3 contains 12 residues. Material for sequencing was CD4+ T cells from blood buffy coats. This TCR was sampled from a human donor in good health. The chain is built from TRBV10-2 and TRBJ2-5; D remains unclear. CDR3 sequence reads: CASSDLGETQYF. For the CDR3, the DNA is TGCGCCAGCAGTGATTTGGGGGAGACCCAGTACTTC.